This passage covers 16 T cell receptor beta chains from one sample sequenced in a study of Graves' ophthalmopathy and Graves' hyperthyroidism. Amplified material comprised TCR beta CDR3 regions derived from RNA transcripts. RT-PCR was first run with HTBI primers, then multiplex PCR in a second round. TCRdb passed the multiplex PCR reads through MiXCR, listing each CDR3 protein once. The table shows 200,000 to 250,000 distinct CDR3 sequences, with roughly 21% occurring only once. Input material: peripheral blood. These receptors were obtained from a woman in her forties or fifties with Graves' ophthalmopathy.

This clonotype was picked up a small number of times. Since a much larger clone is just one base distant, this may be a read error. The chain carries TRBV20-1 and TRBJ2-7; possibly TRBD2 for D (5 bases). This CDR3 has 14 residues. V lost 0 bases to trimming and J lost 7 bases, with 16 bases between them. Germline V gene data show CDR1 as DFQATT and CDR2 as SNEGSKA (reference sequence). The CDR3 nucleotides are TGCAGTGCTAGAGATTTGGCTAGCTTGAAAGAGCAGTACTTC. Translation gives CSARDLASLKEQYF.

This clonotype was detected a few times. The rearrangement links TRBV12-3 or TRBV12-4 to TRBJ2-3; D remains unclear. The CDR3 has 13 amino acids. With 1 base removed from V and 7 bases from J, the gap between germline ends came to 9 bases. In nucleotides, the CDR3 is TGTGCCAGCAGTTTAGGCAACCCGAATACGCAGTATTTT. Translation gives CASSLGNPNTQYF.

This clonotype was seen a few times. The chain's CDR3 is CASSLFDYGYTF. The CDR3 DNA follows: TGTGCCAGCAGTTTGTTTGACTATGGCTACACCTTC. The chain carries TRBV28 and TRBJ1-2; D unresolved. Germline V gene sequence: CDR1 MDHEN, CDR2 SYDVKM. CDR3 length equals 12 residues. V was clipped by 3 bases and J by 3 bases, with 5 bases between them.

This clonotype was counted at least ten times. The chain carries TRBV2 and TRBJ1-2; D is undetermined. The CDR3 spans 15 residues. V lost 5 bases to trimming and J lost 4 bases, with 17 bases between them. The germline CDR1 and CDR2 sequences are SNHLY and FYNNEI. The chain's CDR3 is CASSLRPQESYGYTF. CDR3 nucleotide sequence: TGTGCCAGCAGTCTAAGGCCCCAAGAGAGCTATGGCTACACCTTC.

This clonotype has ten or more counts. This chain links TRBV20-1 with TRBJ1-1, with 8 positions matching TRBD1. Germline CDR1 and CDR2: DFQATT and SNEGSKA (reference sequence). J was trimmed by 4 bases and V by 2 bases; bases with no gene match: 6. CDR3 length equals 14 residues. The CDR3 DNA follows: TGCAGTGCTAGATCTCCAGGGGGCGTCACTGAAGCTTTCTTT. Its protein is CSARSPGGVTEAFF.

This clonotype was recorded many times. The V call is TRBV5-1, the J call TRBJ2-7; 8 bases align to TRBD1. CDR1 SGHRS and CDR2 YFSETQ come from the germline V gene. The CDR3 consists of 14 residues. J gave up 2 bases and V 4 bases, and 5 bases lay outside the gene matches. The CDR3 here is CASSTTGEPYEQYF. In nucleotides, the CDR3 is TGCGCCAGCAGCACGACAGGGGAACCCTACGAGCAGTACTTC. Full variable domain (remainder filled in from reference TRBV5-1 and TRBJ2-7): KAGVTQTPRYLIKTRGQQVTLSCSPISGHRSVSWYQQTPGQGLQFLFEYFSETQRNKGNFPGRFSGRQFSNSRSEMNVSTLELGDSALYLCASSTTGEPYEQYFGPGTRLTVT.

The CDR3 loop is CASSETGQVGYTF. DNA of the CDR3: TGTGCCAGCAGTGAAACGGGACAGGTTGGCTACACCTTC. The V and J genes are TRBV6-1 and TRBJ1-2; 8 nucleotides align to TRBD1. Per the germline V gene, CDR1 is MNHNS and CDR2 is SASEGT. V lost 2 bases to trimming and J lost 7 bases; unmatched junction nucleotides: 3. This CDR3 is 13 amino acids long.

Worth noting for this clonotype: This may be a read error: a much more frequent sequence differs by one nucleotide. J is TRBJ1-6 and V is TRBV7-2; D unclear. This CDR3 spans 16 amino acids. CDR1 is SGHTA, CDR2 FQGNSA, per germline. The V end was cut by 5 bases, the J end by 8 bases, with 19 bases between. CDR3 sequence reads: CASSRHKEGADSPLHF. As DNA, the CDR3 is TGTGCCAGCAGCCGCCATAAGGAGGGCGCCGATTCACCCCTCCACTTT.

This clonotype came up many times. The chain is built from TRBV3-1 and TRBJ1-1; tentatively, D is TRBD1 (5 bases). Germline V gene data show CDR1 as LGHDT and CDR2 as YNNKEL (reference sequence). CDR3 length: 11 residues. V was shortened by 3 bases and J by 7 bases, with 6 bases between the two germline ends. The DNA for the CDR3 is TGTGCCAGCAGCCACACAGGTGAAGCTTTCTTT. Translating it yields CASSHTGEAFF.

The chain carries TRBV11-1 and TRBJ2-2, with D maybe TRBD2 (6 bases). Germline V gives CDR1 SGHAT, CDR2 FQDESV (reference sequence). Trimming cost V 5 bases and J 3 bases, with 10 bases left between them. The CDR3 covers 14 residues. The CDR3 DNA reads as TGTGCCAGCAGCACAAGGAGGGACACCGGGGAGCTGTTTTTT. It specifies CASSTRRDTGELFF.

With respect to this clonotype: The junction shows a germline mismatch at one end, possibly a read error. The chain is built from TRBV27 and TRBJ2-7; D tentatively reads TRBD1 or TRBD2 (5 bases each). The CDR3 covers 14 residues. The V gene's germline CDR1 is MNHEY and CDR2 SMNVEV (reference sequence). The CDR3 DNA reads as TGTGCCAGCAGTTTAACGGCAGGGACCTACGAGCAGTGCTTC. Its protein is CASSLTAGTYEQCF.

The table lists this clonotype with many counts. The chain is built from TRBV6-1 and TRBJ2-5; 8 bases align to TRBD2. Per the germline V gene, CDR1 is MNHNS and CDR2 is SASEGT. V was pared by 3 bases and J by 5 bases, with 11 bases of the junction left unmatched. The CDR3 totals 16 residues. DNA for the CDR3: TGTGCCAGCAGTGATATAGCGGGGAACCCCCGGGAGACCCAGTACTTC. This translates into CASSDIAGNPRETQYF.

This clonotype was seen ten or more times. The chain joins TRBV7-2 to TRBJ2-7, with unresolved D. Trimming took off 0 bases at V and 6 bases at J, with 9 bases between the two ends. Germline lookup yields CDR1 SGHTA and CDR2 FQGNSA. This CDR3 comprises 13 residues. DNA of the CDR3: TGTGCCAGCAGCTTAGCGGGAAACCTCGAGCAGTACTTC. Translated, it gives CASSLAGNLEQYF.

The chain carries TRBV12-3 or TRBV12-4 and TRBJ1-5; unclear D gene. The CDR3 is 15 amino acids. V dropped 6 bases and J dropped 0 bases, with 12 bases sitting between them. The CDR3 bases are TGTGCCAGCAGACACACCGATTATAGCAATCAGCCCCAGCATTTT. This sequence encodes CASRHTDYSNQPQHF.

This clonotype was counted at least ten times. The V and J genes are TRBV30 and TRBJ2-2; the D is unclear. The V gene's germline CDR1 is GTSNPN and CDR2 SVGIG (reference sequence). Trimming shortened V by 0 bases and J by 3 bases, and 11 bases separated the two germline ends. The CDR3 is 15 amino acids. The CDR3 DNA reads TGTGCCTGGAGTGTAGAGGTGATGGACACCGGGGAGCTGTTTTTT. Amino acid sequence: CAWSVEVMDTGELFF.

In this sample, this clonotype turned up many times. The gene calls are TRBV24-1 and TRBJ2-5; 8 nucleotides agree with TRBD1. This CDR3 contains 17 residues. V lost 1 base to trimming and J lost 5 bases; unmatched junction nucleotides: 11. The germline gives CDR1 KGHDR, CDR2 SFDVKD. CDR3 DNA sequence: TGTGCCACCAGTGATTTCCGTCGACAGGGGAGAGGGGAGACCCAGTACTTC. Encoded protein: CATSDFRRQGRGETQYF.